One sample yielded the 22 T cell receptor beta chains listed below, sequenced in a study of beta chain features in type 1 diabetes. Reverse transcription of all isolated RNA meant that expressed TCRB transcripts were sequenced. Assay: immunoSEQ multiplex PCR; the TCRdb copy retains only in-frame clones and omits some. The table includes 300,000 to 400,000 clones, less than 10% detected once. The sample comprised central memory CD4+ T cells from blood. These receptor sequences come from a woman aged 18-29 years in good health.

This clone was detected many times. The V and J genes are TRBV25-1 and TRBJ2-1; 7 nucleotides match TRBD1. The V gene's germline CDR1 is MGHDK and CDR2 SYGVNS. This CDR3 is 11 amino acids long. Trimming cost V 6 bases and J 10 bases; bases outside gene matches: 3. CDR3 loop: CASRGTVEQFF. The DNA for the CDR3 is TGTGCCAGCAGAGGGACAGTAGAGCAGTTCTTC. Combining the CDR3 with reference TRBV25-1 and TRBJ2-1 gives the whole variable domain EADIYQTPRYLVIGTGKKITLECSQTMGHDKMYWYQQDPGMELHLIHYSYGVNSTEKGDLSSESTVSRIRTEHFPLTLESARPSHTSQYLCASRGTVEQFFGPGTRLTVL.

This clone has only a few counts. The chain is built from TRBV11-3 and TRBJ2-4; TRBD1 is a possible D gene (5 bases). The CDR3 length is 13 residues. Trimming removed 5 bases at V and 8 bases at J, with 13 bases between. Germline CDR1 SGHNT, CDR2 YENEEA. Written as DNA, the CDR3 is TGTGCCAGCAGCCAGAGTGAAGGGGACATTCAGTACTTC. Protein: CASSQSEGDIQYF.

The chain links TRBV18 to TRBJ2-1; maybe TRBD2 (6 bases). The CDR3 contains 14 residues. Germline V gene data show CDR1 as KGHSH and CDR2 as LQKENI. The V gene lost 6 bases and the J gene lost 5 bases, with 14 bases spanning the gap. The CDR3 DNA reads TGTGCCAGCTCCCCCGGGAGTCGGAACAATGAGCAGTTCTTC. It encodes CASSPGSRNNEQFF.

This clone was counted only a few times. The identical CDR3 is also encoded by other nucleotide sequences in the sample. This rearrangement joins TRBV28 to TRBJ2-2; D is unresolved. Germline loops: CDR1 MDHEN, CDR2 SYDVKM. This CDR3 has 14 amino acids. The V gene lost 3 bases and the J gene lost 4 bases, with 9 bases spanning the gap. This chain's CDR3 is CASSLSSPTGELFF. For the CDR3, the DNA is TGTGCCAGCAGTTTGTCTAGTCCCACCGGGGAGCTGTTTTTT. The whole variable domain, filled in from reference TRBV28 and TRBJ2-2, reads DVKVTQSSRYLVKRTGEKVFLECVQDMDHENMFWYRQDPGLGLRLIYFSYDVKMKEKGDIPEGYSVSREKKERFSLILESASTNQTSMYLCASSLSSPTGELFFGEGSRLTVL.

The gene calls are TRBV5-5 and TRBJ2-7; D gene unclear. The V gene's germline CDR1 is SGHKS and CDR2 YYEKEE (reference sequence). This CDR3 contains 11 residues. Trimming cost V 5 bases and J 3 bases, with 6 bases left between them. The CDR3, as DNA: TGTGCCAGCAGGATGAACTACGAGCAGTACTTC. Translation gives CASRMNYEQYF.

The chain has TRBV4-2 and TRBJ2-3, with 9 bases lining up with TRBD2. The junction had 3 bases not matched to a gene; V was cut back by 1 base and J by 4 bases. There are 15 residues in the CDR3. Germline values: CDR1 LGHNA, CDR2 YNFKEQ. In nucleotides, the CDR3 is TGTGCCAGCAGCCAAGGGGCGGGAGGGCCAGATACGCAGTATTTT. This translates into CASSQGAGGPDTQYF.

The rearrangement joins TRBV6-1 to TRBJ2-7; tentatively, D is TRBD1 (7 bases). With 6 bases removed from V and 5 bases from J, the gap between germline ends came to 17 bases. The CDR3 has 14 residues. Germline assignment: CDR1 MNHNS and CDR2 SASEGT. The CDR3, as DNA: TGTGCCAGCAGAAGACAGGGAGGATCTAACGAGCAGTACTTC. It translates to CASRRQGGSNEQYF.

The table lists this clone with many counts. The CDR3 region has the DNA TGTGCCAGCAGCTTTGACGGACTGTCCTACAATGAGCAGTTCTTC. It translates to CASSFDGLSYNEQFF. V is TRBV7-3 and J is TRBJ2-1, with D possibly TRBD2 on 5 matching bases. CDR1 and CDR2 from the germline V gene are SGHTA and FQGTGA. The CDR3 totals 15 residues. The germline V and J ends were trimmed by 3 bases and 1 base, with 10 bases remaining between them.

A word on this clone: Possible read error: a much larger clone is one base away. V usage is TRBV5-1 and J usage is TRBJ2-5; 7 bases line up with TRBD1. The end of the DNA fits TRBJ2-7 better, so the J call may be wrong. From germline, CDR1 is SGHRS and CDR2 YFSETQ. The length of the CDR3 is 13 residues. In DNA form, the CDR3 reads TGCGCCAGCGGCCGGGACAGTTCCTACGAGCAGTACTTC. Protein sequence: CASGRDSSYEQYF.

The CDR3 loop is CASSLGSSGSAEQYF. CDR3 bases: TGTGCCAGCAGCTTAGGCTCTAGCGGGAGCGCCGAGCAGTACTTC. V and J are TRBV11-2 and TRBJ2-7; 10 nucleotides agree with TRBD2. Germline V CDR1 and CDR2: SGHAT, FQNNGV. This CDR3 contains 15 residues. V shed 1 base, J shed 6 bases, and the junction held 6 bases outside the gene matches.

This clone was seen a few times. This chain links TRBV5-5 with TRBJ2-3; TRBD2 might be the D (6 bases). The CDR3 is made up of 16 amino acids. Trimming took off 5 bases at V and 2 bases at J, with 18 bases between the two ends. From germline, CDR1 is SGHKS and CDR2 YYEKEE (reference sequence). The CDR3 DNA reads TGTGCCAGCAGTTTTCCCCAGCGGGCAAACACAGATACGCAGTATTTT. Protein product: CASSFPQRANTDTQYF. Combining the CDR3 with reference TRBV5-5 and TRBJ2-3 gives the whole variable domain DAGVTQSPTHLIKTRGQQVTLRCSPISGHKSVSWYQQVLGQGPQFIFQYYEKEERGRGNFPDRFSARQFPNYSSELNVNALLLGDSALYLCASSFPQRANTDTQYFGPGTRLTVL.

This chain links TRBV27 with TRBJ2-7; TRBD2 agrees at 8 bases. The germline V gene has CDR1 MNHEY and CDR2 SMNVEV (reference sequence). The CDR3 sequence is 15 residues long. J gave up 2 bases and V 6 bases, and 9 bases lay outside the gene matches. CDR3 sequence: CASSFLAGLTYEQYF. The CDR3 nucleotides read TGTGCCAGCAGCTTCCTAGCGGGCCTCACCTACGAGCAGTACTTC.

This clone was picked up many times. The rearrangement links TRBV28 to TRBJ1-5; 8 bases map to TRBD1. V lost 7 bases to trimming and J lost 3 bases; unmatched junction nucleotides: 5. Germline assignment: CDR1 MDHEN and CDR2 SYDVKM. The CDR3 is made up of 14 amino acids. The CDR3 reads CASNRQGFNQPQHF. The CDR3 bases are TGTGCCAGCAACAGACAGGGGTTCAATCAGCCCCAGCATTTT.

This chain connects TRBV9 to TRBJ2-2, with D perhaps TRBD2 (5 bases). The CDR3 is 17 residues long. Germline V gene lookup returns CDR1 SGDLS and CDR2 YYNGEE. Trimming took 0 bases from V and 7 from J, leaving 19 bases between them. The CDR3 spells CASSVEPGYSSGGELFF. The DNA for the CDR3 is TGTGCCAGCAGCGTAGAACCGGGATATAGCAGCGGCGGGGAGCTGTTTTTT.

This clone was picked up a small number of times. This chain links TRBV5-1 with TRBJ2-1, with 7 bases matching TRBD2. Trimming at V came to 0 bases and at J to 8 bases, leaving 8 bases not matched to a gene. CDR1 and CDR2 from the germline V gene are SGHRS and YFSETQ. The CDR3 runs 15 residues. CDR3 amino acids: CASSLEGTTVHEQFF. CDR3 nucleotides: TGCGCCAGCAGCTTGGAGGGGACTACAGTCCATGAGCAGTTCTTC. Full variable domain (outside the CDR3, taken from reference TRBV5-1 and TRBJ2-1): KAGVTQTPRYLIKTRGQQVTLSCSPISGHRSVSWYQQTPGQGLQFLFEYFSETQRNKGNFPGRFSGRQFSNSRSEMNVSTLELGDSALYLCASSLEGTTVHEQFFGPGTRLTVL.

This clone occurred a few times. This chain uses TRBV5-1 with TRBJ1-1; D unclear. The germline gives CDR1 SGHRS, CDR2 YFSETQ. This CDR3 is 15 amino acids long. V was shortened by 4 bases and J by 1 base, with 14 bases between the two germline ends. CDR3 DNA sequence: TGCGCCAGCAGCCCGTCCCCCTCAAGGAACACTGAAGCTTTCTTT. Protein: CASSPSPSRNTEAFF.

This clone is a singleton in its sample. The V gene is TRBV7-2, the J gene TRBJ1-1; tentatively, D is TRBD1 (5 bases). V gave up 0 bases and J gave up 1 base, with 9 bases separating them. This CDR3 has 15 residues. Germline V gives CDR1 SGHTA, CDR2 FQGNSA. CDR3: CASSLALGGNTEAFF. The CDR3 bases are TGTGCCAGCAGCTTAGCTCTCGGGGGGAACACTGAAGCTTTCTTT.

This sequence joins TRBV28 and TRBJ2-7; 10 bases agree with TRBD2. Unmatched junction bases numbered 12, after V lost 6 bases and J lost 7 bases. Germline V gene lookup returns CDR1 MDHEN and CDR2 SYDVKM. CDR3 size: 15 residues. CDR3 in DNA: TGTGCCAGCAGCGATGTACCGGGACTAGCGAGAGAGCAGTACTTC. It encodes CASSDVPGLAREQYF.

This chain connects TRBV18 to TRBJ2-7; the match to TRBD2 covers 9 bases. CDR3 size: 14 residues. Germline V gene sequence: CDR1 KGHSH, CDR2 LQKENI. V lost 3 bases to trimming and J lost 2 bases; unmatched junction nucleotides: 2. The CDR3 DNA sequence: TGTGCCAGCTCACCGCGGGAGGGTCCCTACGAGCAGTACTTC. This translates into CASSPREGPYEQYF.

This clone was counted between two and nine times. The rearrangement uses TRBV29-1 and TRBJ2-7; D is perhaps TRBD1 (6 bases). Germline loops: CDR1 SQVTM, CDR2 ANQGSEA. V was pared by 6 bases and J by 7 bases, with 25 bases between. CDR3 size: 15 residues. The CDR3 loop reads CSVDKDRPSSGEQYF. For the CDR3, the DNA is TGCAGCGTGGATAAAGACAGGCCCTCTTCGGGTGAGCAGTACTTC.

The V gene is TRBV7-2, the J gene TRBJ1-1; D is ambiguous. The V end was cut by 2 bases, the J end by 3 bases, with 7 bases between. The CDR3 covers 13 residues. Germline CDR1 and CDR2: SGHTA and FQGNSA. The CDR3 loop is CASSLRWDTEAFF. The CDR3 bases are TGTGCCAGCAGCTTAAGGTGGGACACTGAAGCTTTCTTT. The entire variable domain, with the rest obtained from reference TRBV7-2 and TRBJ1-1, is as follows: GAGVSQSPSNKVTEKGKDVELRCDPISGHTALYWYRQSLGQGLEFLIYFQGNSAPDKSGLPSDRFSAERTGGSVSTLTIQRTQQEDSAVYLCASSLRWDTEAFFGQGTRLTVV.

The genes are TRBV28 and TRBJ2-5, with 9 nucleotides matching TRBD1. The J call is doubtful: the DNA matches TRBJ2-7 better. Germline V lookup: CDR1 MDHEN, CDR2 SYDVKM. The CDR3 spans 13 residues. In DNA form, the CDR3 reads TGTGCCACCAGACCGGGACAGGGCTTCGAGCAGTACTTC. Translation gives CATRPGQGFEQYF.